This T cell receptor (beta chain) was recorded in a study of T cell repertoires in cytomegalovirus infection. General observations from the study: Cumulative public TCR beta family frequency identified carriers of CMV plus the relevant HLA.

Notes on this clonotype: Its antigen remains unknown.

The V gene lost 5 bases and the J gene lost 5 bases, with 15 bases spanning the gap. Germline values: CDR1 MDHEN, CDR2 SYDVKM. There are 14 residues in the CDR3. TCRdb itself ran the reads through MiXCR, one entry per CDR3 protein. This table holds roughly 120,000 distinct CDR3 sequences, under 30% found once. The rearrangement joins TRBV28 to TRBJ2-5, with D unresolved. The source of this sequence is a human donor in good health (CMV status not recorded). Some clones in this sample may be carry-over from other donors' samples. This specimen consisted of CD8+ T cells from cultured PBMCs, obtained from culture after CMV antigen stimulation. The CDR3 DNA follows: TGTGCCAGCAGTCCCCACCGGGCCCTCGAGACCCAGTACTTC. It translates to CASSPHRALETQYF.